This T cell receptor (beta chain) was profiled in a study of cytomegalovirus exposure and HLA in healthy donors. For the study at large: About 82 million unique TCRs from HLA-typed donors were held in an early release of data. Study outcomes and limitations: TCR beta sequences reportedly predicted the HLA-A and HLA-B alleles of most subjects accurately. An apparent linkage of common viral pathogens to several of the most significant clusters emerged in a later analysis.

PCR primers comprised 60 Vbeta and 13 Jbeta primers. Libraries were prepared by immunoSEQ multiplex PCR; TCRdb keeps only in-frame clonotypes and omits some of them. The table lists roughly 120,000 clones, approximately 80% of them singletons. The CDR3 extends over 18 amino acids. As regards this clone: Antigen: not known.

This chain connects TRBV12-2 to TRBJ2-1; TRBD2 was called by the table and not checked on the DNA. TRBV12-2 is a recognized pseudogene. The receptor was isolated from a woman in her twenties or thirties in good health and CMV-seronegative. Sequences were obtained from PBMCs. The CDR3 coding sequence is TGTGCAAGTCGCTCCCCCTCCGATAGCGGGAGGTCTGCGAATGAGCAGTTCTTC. Translated, it gives CASRSPSDSGRSANEQFF.